These 25 T cell receptor beta chains were all obtained from the same sample, sequenced in a study of shared clonotypes between healthy human individuals. Sequencing used immunoSEQ multiplex PCR; TCRdb keeps in-frame clones, though not all of them. This sample has 1.5 million to 1.9 million clones, with 95% to 99% found just once. The sample consisted of naive CD4+ T cells sorted from blood. As to subset: CD45RA+ positively selected. These receptors originate from a man aged 30 to 39 in good health.

The chain combines TRBV5-4 with TRBJ2-7; 8 positions match TRBD2. The V and J ends lost 4 bases and 0 bases, in that order; junction bases with no gene match: 6. The germline V gene encodes CDR1 SGHNT and CDR2 YYREEE (reference sequence). The CDR3 runs 15 residues. CDR3 residues: CASSLSGGSSYEQYF. In DNA form, the CDR3 reads TGTGCCAGCAGCCTGAGCGGGGGAAGCTCCTACGAGCAGTACTTC.

J is TRBJ2-1 and V is TRBV30; 9 bases map to TRBD1. Germline CDR1 and CDR2: GTSNPN and SVGIG (reference sequence). The trim removed 4 bases at V and 8 bases at J, leaving 12 bases unmatched. The CDR3 has 15 residues. The CDR3 region has the DNA TGTGCCTGGATAGAAGACAGGGGGTTAAACGATGAGCAGTTCTTC. It yields the protein CAWIEDRGLNDEQFF.

V gene TRBV6-5 combines with J gene TRBJ2-1; 9 positions agree with TRBD2. The V gene's germline CDR1 is MNHEY and CDR2 SVGAGI. The ends lost 8 bases at V and 7 bases at J; junction bases unmatched: 9. The CDR3 has 14 amino acids. CDR3 coding DNA: TGTGCCAGCCGCTATAGCGGGAGCAGAAATGAGCAGTTCTTC. As protein: CASRYSGSRNEQFF.

With respect to this clone: Distinct nucleotide sequences in the sample also encode this CDR3. The chain carries TRBV20-1 and TRBJ2-1; no definite D call. The CDR3 extends over 11 amino acids. Trimming stripped 3 bases from V and 4 bases from J, with 4 bases between. Germline V gene data show CDR1 as DFQATT and CDR2 as SNEGSKA (reference sequence). CDR3 loop: CSASFYNEQFF. For the CDR3, the DNA is TGCAGTGCTAGTTTTTACAATGAGCAGTTCTTC.

This chain links TRBV28 with TRBJ2-2, with D possibly being TRBD1 (6 bases). Per the germline V gene, CDR1 is MDHEN and CDR2 is SYDVKM. Trimming removed 6 bases from V and 0 bases from J, with 11 bases in between. The CDR3 extends over 15 amino acids. In DNA form, the CDR3 reads TGTGCCAGCAGCTGGGGGCGTACGAACACCGGGGAGCTGTTTTTT. It translates to CASSWGRTNTGELFF.

This chain uses TRBV2 with TRBJ2-7, with a weak D call TRBD1 (6 bases). V was shortened by 6 bases and J by 0 bases, with 12 bases between the two germline ends. Germline CDR1 SNHLY, CDR2 FYNNEI. This CDR3 is 14 amino acids long. The CDR3 nucleotides read TGTGCCAGCAGCCGACAGGCTTCCTCCTACGAGCAGTACTTC. It encodes CASSRQASSYEQYF. The full variable domain, in which reference TRBV2 and TRBJ2-7 provide the parts outside the CDR3, is EPEVTQTPSHQVTQMGQEVILRCVPISNHLYFYWYRQILGQKVEFLVSFYNNEISEKSEIFDDQFSVERPDGSNFTLKIRSTKLEDSAMYFCASSRQASSYEQYFGPGTRLTVT.

This sequence joins TRBV11-2 and TRBJ2-6; no definite D call. Trimming stripped 5 bases from V and 3 bases from J, with 11 bases between. CDR1 SGHAT and CDR2 FQNNGV come from the germline V gene. The CDR3 runs 15 residues. The CDR3 sequence: CASSPALGGANVLTF. For the CDR3, the DNA is TGTGCCAGCAGCCCCGCCCTAGGTGGGGCCAACGTCCTGACTTTC.

With respect to this clone: The same CDR3 can be traced to other DNA sequences in this sample. The chain combines TRBV6-1 with TRBJ2-7; tentatively, D is TRBD2 (5 bases). V was pared by 3 bases and J by 6 bases, with 12 bases between. This CDR3 spans 13 amino acids. In germline, CDR1 is MNHNS, CDR2 SASEGT. The CDR3 DNA reads TGTGCCAGCAGTGAGGTCCCTGAGGGCGAGCAGTACTTC. As protein: CASSEVPEGEQYF.

The rearrangement joins TRBV10-1 to TRBJ2-7, with 8 positions matching TRBD1. The ends lost 0 bases at V and 5 bases at J; junction bases unmatched: 3. CDR1 and CDR2 (germline): WNHNN, SYGVQD (reference sequence). The CDR3 spans 14 residues. This CDR3 is CASSESPQGDEQYF. In DNA, the CDR3 is TGCGCCAGCAGTGAGTCCCCACAGGGGGACGAGCAGTACTTC.

V and J are TRBV11-3 and TRBJ2-1, with a weak D call TRBD2 (7 bases). Germline V lookup: CDR1 SGHNT, CDR2 YENEEA. The ends were cut back, 1 base at V and 3 bases at J, with 13 bases in the middle. CDR3 length: 16 residues. CDR3 sequence (DNA): TGTGCCAGCAGCTTAGGAGGCGGGGGCGTCTACAATGAGCAGTTCTTC. It specifies CASSLGGGGVYNEQFF.

CDR3 DNA: TGTGCCAGCAGTGGGGGGACAATGTACGAGCAGTACTTC. Translated: CASSGGTMYEQYF. This chain connects TRBV6-1 to TRBJ2-7, with D perhaps matching TRBD1 (6 bases). Germline V gene lookup returns CDR1 MNHNS and CDR2 SASEGT. The CDR3 length is 13 residues. The V end was cut by 4 bases, the J end by 4 bases, with 11 bases between.

This chain links TRBV9 with TRBJ2-2; D call uncertain. The CDR3 totals 14 residues. Germline loops: CDR1 SGDLS, CDR2 YYNGEE. V was shortened by 0 bases and J by 7 bases, with 10 bases between the two germline ends. The CDR3 DNA sequence: TGTGCCAGCAGCGTAGAGCCCCGGAGCGGGGAGCTGTTTTTT. It is translated as CASSVEPRSGELFF.

This clone has a single count. The rearrangement joins TRBV28 to TRBJ2-5, with D perhaps TRBD1 (6 bases). V lost 5 bases and J 11 bases, leaving 15 bases between the germline ends. Germline values: CDR1 MDHEN, CDR2 SYDVKM. This CDR3 region has 12 residues. The CDR3 nucleotides are TGTGCCAGCAGTATTGACAGGAAAAATCAGTACTTC. It encodes CASSIDRKNQYF. The whole variable domain, remainder taken from reference TRBV28 and TRBJ2-5, is DVKVTQSSRYLVKRTGEKVFLECVQDMDHENMFWYRQDPGLGLRLIYFSYDVKMKEKGDIPEGYSVSREKKERFSLILESASTNQTSMYLCASSIDRKNQYFGPGTRLLVL.

The J gene is TRBJ1-1, the V gene TRBV6-5, with D hard to call. This CDR3 spans 15 amino acids. Germline loops: CDR1 MNHEY, CDR2 SVGAGI. Trimming took off 2 bases at V and 2 bases at J, with 12 bases between the two ends. In nucleotides, the CDR3 is TGTGCCAGCAGTTACGGTCGTTCGGGTAACACTGAAGCTTTCTTT. It translates to CASSYGRSGNTEAFF.

The chain is built from TRBV5-1 and TRBJ2-7, with TRBD2 as a possible D gene (6 bases). CDR1 and CDR2 (germline): SGHRS, YFSETQ. V was clipped by 2 bases and J by 6 bases, with 9 bases between them. The CDR3 is 12 residues long. DNA for the CDR3: TGCGCCAGCAGCTTAATCGGGGGCGAGCAGTACTTC. Its protein is CASSLIGGEQYF.

This clone was seen only once. The junction differs from germline at one of its ends, possibly a read error. The chain recombines TRBV14 with TRBJ2-4; D is perhaps TRBD1 (5 bases). In germline, CDR1 is SGHDN, CDR2 FVKESK. The CDR3 has 11 residues. In DNA form, the CDR3 reads TGTGCCAGCAGCCAAGAAAAGGGGAAGGACTTC. Protein product: CASSQEKGKDF.

Notes on this clone: This may come from a read error, since a much larger clone is one base off. Other DNA sequences in this sample translate to the same CDR3. The genes are TRBV5-4 and TRBJ2-7; D is undetermined. From germline, CDR1 is SGHNT and CDR2 YYREEE (reference sequence). With 5 bases removed from V and 2 bases from J, the gap between germline ends came to 5 bases. This CDR3 comprises 11 residues. CDR3 protein: CASSSTYEQYF. The CDR3 DNA is TGTGCCAGCAGTTCCACCTACGAGCAGTACTTC. Full variable domain (rest looked up from reference TRBV5-4 and TRBJ2-7): ETGVTQSPTHLIKTRGQQVTLRCSSQSGHNTVSWYQQALGQGPQFIFQYYREEENGRGNFPPRFSGLQFPNYSSELNVNALELDDSALYLCASSSTYEQYFGPGTRLTVT.

The chain recombines TRBV5-4 with TRBJ1-1; D unclear. The CDR3 is made up of 14 amino acids. Germline V gene sequence: CDR1 SGHNT, CDR2 YYREEE (reference sequence). V lost 4 bases and J 2 bases, leaving 12 bases between the germline ends. The CDR3: CASSQRASNTEAFF. The CDR3 DNA is TGTGCCAGCAGCCAACGGGCCAGTAACACTGAAGCTTTCTTT.

The chain joins TRBV6-1 to TRBJ2-5; D gene unclear. Trimming removed 2 bases at V and 4 bases at J, with 14 bases between. CDR1 is MNHNS, CDR2 SASEGT, per germline. The CDR3 extends over 15 amino acids. CDR3 in amino acids: CASSERWIKGETQYF. The CDR3, as DNA: TGTGCCAGCAGTGAAAGATGGATAAAGGGAGAGACCCAGTACTTC.

This rearrangement joins TRBV9 to TRBJ2-1; maybe TRBD2 (5 bases). Trimming shortened V by 3 bases and J by 0 bases, and 10 bases separated the two germline ends. The germline gives CDR1 SGDLS, CDR2 YYNGEE. CDR3 length equals 15 residues. DNA of the CDR3: TGTGCCAGCAGCGGAAGCGGATTCTCCTACAATGAGCAGTTCTTC. This sequence encodes CASSGSGFSYNEQFF.

CDR3 sequence: CASSSTSFGTDTQYF. DNA for the CDR3: TGTGCCAGCAGCTCAACCAGTTTTGGCACAGATACGCAGTATTTT. V is TRBV9 and J is TRBJ2-3; D unclear. The V end lost 4 bases, the J end lost 1 base, and 13 bases lay between the germline ends. The CDR3 is 15 amino acids. Looked up from germline, CDR1 is SGDLS and CDR2 is YYNGEE.

The chain uses TRBV5-1 and TRBJ1-3; 8 bases agree with TRBD1. Germline CDR1 is SGHRS and CDR2 is YFSETQ. The CDR3 has 15 residues. Trimming removed 3 bases from V and 2 bases from J; junction bases left unmatched: 4. CDR3 sequence reads: CASSSEQGAGNTIYF. As DNA, the CDR3 is TGCGCCAGCAGCTCGGAACAGGGGGCTGGAAACACCATATATTTT.

This chain uses TRBV18 with TRBJ1-2; D is unresolved. The CDR3 sequence is 13 residues long. CDR1 and CDR2 from the germline V gene are KGHSH and LQKENI. The V and J ends lost 3 bases and 5 bases respectively, with 10 bases between them. The CDR3 bases are TGTGCCAGCTCACCGGGGAGCTCATATGGCTACACCTTC. Translated, it gives CASSPGSSYGYTF. Combining the CDR3 with reference TRBV18 and TRBJ1-2 gives the whole variable domain NAGVMQNPRHLVRRRGQEARLRCSPMKGHSHVYWYRQLPEEGLKFMVYLQKENIIDESGMPKERFSAEFPKEGPSILRIQQVVRGDSAAYFCASSPGSSYGYTFGSGTRLTVV.

The sample holds one count of this clone. This chain connects TRBV7-9 to TRBJ2-3, with a possible D match to TRBD2 (6 bases). The ends were cut back, 5 bases at V and 4 bases at J, with 7 bases in the middle. This CDR3 contains 12 residues. Germline CDR1 is SEHNR and CDR2 is FQNEAQ (reference sequence). Written as DNA, the CDR3 is TGTGCCAGCAGCGGAGGGGCAGATACGCAGTATTTT. Its translation: CASSGGADTQYF.

The chain employs TRBV7-2 and TRBJ1-1; possibly TRBD1 for D (6 bases). CDR1 is SGHTA, CDR2 FQGNSA, per germline. Trimming left V 1 base short and J 5 bases short, with 11 bases between. The CDR3 is made up of 14 amino acids. The CDR3 here is CASSLVRGRTEAFF. The DNA for the CDR3 is TGTGCCAGCAGCTTAGTCAGGGGCCGGACTGAAGCTTTCTTT.